A selection of T cell receptor beta chains follows, all from one sample in a study of CD8+CD57+ T cells in acquired aplastic anemia. TCRdb reprocessed the reads via MiXCR and lists one record per CDR3 protein. The sample consists of approximately 170,000 distinct CDR3 sequences, around half of them appearing once. The sequencing input was sorted CD4+, CD8+, or CD8+CD57+ T cells (not recorded which) from PBMCs. The source of these receptors is a human donor with aplastic anemia. The CDR3 runs from the conserved cysteine through the conserved F or W. D genes are given only for firm matches. The listing skips clone size in some rows; elsewhere it reads once, few, many or a size class.

TRBV7-3	NA	NA	TRBJ1-2	TGTGCCAGCAGCTTACAGGGCTACACCTTC	CASSLQGYTF
TRBV10-3	NA	NA	TRBJ1-4	TGTGCCATCAGTTACGGGAGTAATGAAAAACTGTTTTTT	CAISYGSNEKLFF
TRBV9	NA	NA	TRBJ2-3	TGTGCCAGCAGCGTAGAGGGGGGGAGAACCACAGATACGCAGTATTTT	CASSVEGGRTTDTQYF
TRBV28	TRBD1	many	TRBJ1-5	TGTGCCAGCAGGGTGACAGGGGGCAATCAGCCCCAGCATTTT	CASRVTGGNQPQHF
TRBV19	NA	few	TRBJ1-1	TGTGCCAGTAGGCGGACAGAACTCGTTGAAGCTTTCTTT	CASRRTELVEAFF
TRBV9	TRBD2	few	TRBJ2-2	TGTGCCCGCAGCGTAGCCGCGGGGGGGACCGGGGAGCTGTTTTTT	CARSVAAGGTGELFF
TRBV7-8	NA	many	TRBJ1-1	TGTGCCAGCAGCTTAGTAGAACAGACGGCTGAAGCTTTCTTT	CASSLVEQTAEAFF
TRBV24-1	TRBD2	NA	TRBJ2-5	TGTGCCACCAGTGGAACGGGCACATCGCGGGGGACCCTGCGGACCCAGTACTTC	CATSGTGTSRGTLRTQYF
TRBV19	TRBD2	many	TRBJ2-1	TGTGCCAGTAGTGGAGCGGGAGGGAGCTCCTACAATGAGCAGTTCTTC	CASSGAGGSSYNEQFF
TRBV11-1	NA	NA	TRBJ2-1	TGTGCCAGCAGCTTAGACGATTGGCGGATCAATGAGCAGTTCTTC	CASSLDDWRINEQFF
TRBV24-1	TRBD1	many	TRBJ2-3	TGTGCCACCAGTGAAAACGACAGGGTTGGACCAGATACGCAGTATTTT	CATSENDRVGPDTQYF
TRBV18	NA	once	TRBJ2-7	TGTGCCAGCTCACCCGAACTCTCCTACGAGCAGTACTTC	CASSPELSYEQYF
TRBV2	TRBD2	NA	TRBJ2-7	TGTGCCAGCAGACAAGGACTAGCGGGTACCTACGAGCAGTACTTC	CASRQGLAGTYEQYF
TRBV10-3	NA	NA	TRBJ2-3	TGTGCCATCAGTGAGACCCAGGTCCCCTTTGGGACAGATACGCAGTATTTT	CAISETQVPFGTDTQYF
TRBV19	TRBD2	NA	TRBJ2-1	TGTGCCAGTAGGACCACGACTAGCGGGGGGCACAATGAGCAGTTCTTC	CASRTTTSGGHNEQFF
TRBV5-1	TRBD1	many	TRBJ2-2	TGCGCCAGCAGCTTGGAGACAGGGCATATTGGTACCGGGGAGCTGTTTTTT	CASSLETGHIGTGELFF
TRBV10-3	NA	many	TRBJ2-1	TGTGCCATCAGTGGTTCTACAGACAATGAGCAGTTCTTC	CAISGSTDNEQFF
TRBV19	NA	NA	TRBJ1-1	TGTGCCAGTAGTATTTGGGGGGCGACCACTGAAGCTTTCTTT	CASSIWGATTEAFF
TRBV4-3	NA	NA	TRBJ2-5	TGCGCCAGCAGCCAAGAAGAGTACCAAGAGACCCAGTACTTC	CASSQEEYQETQYF
TRBV19	TRBD1	NA	TRBJ1-2	TGTGCCAGTAGTATCCCGACAGGGTTTTATGGCTACACCTTC	CASSIPTGFYGYTF
TRBV5-4	NA	many	TRBJ1-1	TGTGCCAGCAGCTCCGGGAAGAACACTGAAGCTTTCTTT	CASSSGKNTEAFF
TRBV11-3	NA	NA	TRBJ1-2	TGTGCCAGCAGCCCCTCCGCGGGGCTGATCTATGGCTACACCTTC	CASSPSAGLIYGYTF
TRBV6-6	NA	many	TRBJ2-7	TGTGCCAGCAGTTACGCGACGGTGGTCGTATACGAGCAGTACTTC	CASSYATVVVYEQYF
TRBV10-3	TRBD2	many	TRBJ2-3	TGTGCCATCAGGCCTACCGGGACTAGCGGGGTCTTTAGCACAGATACGCAGTATTTT	CAIRPTGTSGVFSTDTQYF
TRBV24-1	NA	NA	TRBJ1-3	TGTGCCACCAGGGGGTCTGGAAACACCATATATTTT	CATRGSGNTIYF
TRBV20-1	NA	NA	TRBJ1-1	TGCAGTGCGGTCCGCTTCGGTGATGAAGCTTTCTTT	CSAVRFGDEAFF
TRBV10-3	NA	NA	TRBJ1-1	TGTGCCATCAGGCGAGGGGAGAACGCTGAAGCTTTCTTT	CAIRRGENAEAFF
TRBV15	TRBD1	few	TRBJ1-2	TGTGCCACCAGCAGAATAACAGGGGCGTGGGGCTACACCTTC	CATSRITGAWGYTF
TRBV12-3/TRBV12-4	NA	many	TRBJ2-1	TGTGCCAGCAGAACAGGTGCCTACAATGAGCAGTTCTTC	CASRTGAYNEQFF
TRBV4-1	NA	few	TRBJ1-1	TGCGCCAGCAGCCAATTTGAAAGAGGAAACACTGAAGCTTTCTTT	CASSQFERGNTEAFF
TRBV15	TRBD2	NA	TRBJ2-1	TGTGCCACCAGTTTCCCCACGGGACTAGCAGTCAATGAGCAGTTCTTC	CATSFPTGLAVNEQFF
TRBV3-1	NA	few	TRBJ2-3	TGTGCCAGCAGCCAAAGAGGGGCAGATACGCAGTATTTT	CASSQRGADTQYF
TRBV7-9	NA	NA	TRBJ2-7	TGTGCCAGCAGCTTAGCGGCCAAGCAGTACTTC	CASSLAAKQYF
TRBV25-1	NA	NA	TRBJ2-7	TGTGCCAGCAGTGAAGCAGGGTCCCTTTCCTACGAGCAGTACTTC	CASSEAGSLSYEQYF
TRBV2	NA	many	TRBJ1-4	TGTGCCAGCAGGACTACCGCAGGGGTCAATGAAAAACTGTTTTTT	CASRTTAGVNEKLFF
TRBV7-9	NA	NA	TRBJ1-1	TGTGCCAGCGTTAAGGGGGGGACTGAAGCTTTCTTC	CASVKGGTEAFF
TRBV29-1	NA	medium-sized	TRBJ1-2	TGCAGCGTGGTCAGTAGCTATGGCTACACCTTC	CSVVSSYGYTF
TRBV20-1	NA	many	TRBJ1-1	TGCAGTGCTAGATTCAGGTCCCACACCTTGAACACTGAAGCTTTCTTT	CSARFRSHTLNTEAFF
TRBV9	NA	many	TRBJ2-2	TGTGCCAGCAGCGTAGTTGAGTCCGGGGAGCTGTTTTTT	CASSVVESGELFF
TRBV3-1	TRBD2	few	TRBJ2-3	TGTGCCAGCAGCCAAGATCCCACTAGCGGGAGAGGGGCAGATACGCAGTATTTT	CASSQDPTSGRGADTQYF
TRBV7-6	NA	many	TRBJ1-6	TGTGCCAGCAGCCCTGCCGGGGGCGTAAAGAATTCACCCCTCCACTTT	CASSPAGGVKNSPLHF
TRBV7-9	NA	NA	TRBJ1-2	TGTGCCAGCAGCGCGGATCTGGTATATGGCTACACCTTC	CASSADLVYGYTF
TRBV18	NA	many	TRBJ1-6	TGTGCCAGCTCACCACCACACGAGTCACCCCTCCACTTT	CASSPPHESPLHF
TRBV7-2	NA	NA	TRBJ1-2	TGTGCCAGCAGCCCGGACGGTAACTATGGCTACACCTTC	CASSPDGNYGYTF
TRBV15	TRBD1	many	TRBJ1-2	TGTGCCACCAGCAGACGGACAGGCACCTATGGCTACACCTTC	CATSRRTGTYGYTF
TRBV19	TRBD1	NA	TRBJ1-5	TGTGCCAGTAAAACAGGGGGCGGTCAGCCCCAACATTTT	CASKTGGGQPQHF
TRBV2	TRBD1	NA	TRBJ1-2	TGTGCCAGCAGACCGGGACAGGGGGCAGGGGGCTACACCTTC	CASRPGQGAGGYTF
TRBV6-1	TRBD1	many	TRBJ1-5	TGTGCCAGCAGGGGAGAGGGACAGGTCAATCAGCCCCAGCATTTT	CASRGEGQVNQPQHF
TRBV6-1	NA	many	TRBJ1-1	TGTGCCAGCAACTTGCTTGGGGGGTCGTCAGGTGAAGCTTTCTTT	CASNLLGGSSGEAFF
TRBV5-4	TRBD1	NA	TRBJ1-1	TGTGCCAGCAGCCCTGGACAGGGGACTGAAGCTTTCTTT	CASSPGQGTEAFF
TRBV29-1	TRBD1	NA	TRBJ2-7	TGCAGCGTCGACAGGGGGGACGAGCAGTACTTC	CSVDRGDEQYF
TRBV7-9	NA	NA	TRBJ2-5	TGTGCCAGCAGCGCAGTAGCAGAGACCCAGTACTTC	CASSAVAETQYF
TRBV2	NA	NA	TRBJ1-1	TGTGCCAGCCGACAGGCTCAAAACACTGAAGCTTTCTTT	CASRQAQNTEAFF
TRBV2	NA	many	TRBJ2-1	TGTGCCGGACAGACTAGGACCTACAATGAGCAGTTCTTC	CAGQTRTYNEQFF
TRBV7-6	NA	many	TRBJ2-5	TGTGCCAGCAGCTTAGTGGGAGGAGAGACCCAGTACTTC	CASSLVGGETQYF
TRBV12-3/TRBV12-4	TRBD1	NA	TRBJ1-1	TGTGCCAGCAGTCCCTCCTTTTGGCCTCGACAGGGAATGGTACCTTGGACTGAAGCTTTCTTT	CASSPSFWPRQGMVPWTEAFF
TRBV7-2	NA	many	TRBJ2-1	TGTGCCAGCAGGGGGGTAATCGTCGGTGAGCAGTTCTTC	CASRGVIVGEQFF
TRBV7-6	NA	NA	TRBJ1-1	TGTGCCAGCAGCTTAGGGGCCACTGAAGCTTTCTTT	CASSLGATEAFF
TRBV20-1	NA	many	TRBJ1-1	TGCAGTGCTAGTAGTCCCAGGGACATGAACACTGAAGCTTTCTTT	CSASSPRDMNTEAFF
TRBV7-2	NA	many	TRBJ2-3	TGTGCCAGCAGCTTAGTTCCTCATACGCAGTATTTT	CASSLVPHTQYF